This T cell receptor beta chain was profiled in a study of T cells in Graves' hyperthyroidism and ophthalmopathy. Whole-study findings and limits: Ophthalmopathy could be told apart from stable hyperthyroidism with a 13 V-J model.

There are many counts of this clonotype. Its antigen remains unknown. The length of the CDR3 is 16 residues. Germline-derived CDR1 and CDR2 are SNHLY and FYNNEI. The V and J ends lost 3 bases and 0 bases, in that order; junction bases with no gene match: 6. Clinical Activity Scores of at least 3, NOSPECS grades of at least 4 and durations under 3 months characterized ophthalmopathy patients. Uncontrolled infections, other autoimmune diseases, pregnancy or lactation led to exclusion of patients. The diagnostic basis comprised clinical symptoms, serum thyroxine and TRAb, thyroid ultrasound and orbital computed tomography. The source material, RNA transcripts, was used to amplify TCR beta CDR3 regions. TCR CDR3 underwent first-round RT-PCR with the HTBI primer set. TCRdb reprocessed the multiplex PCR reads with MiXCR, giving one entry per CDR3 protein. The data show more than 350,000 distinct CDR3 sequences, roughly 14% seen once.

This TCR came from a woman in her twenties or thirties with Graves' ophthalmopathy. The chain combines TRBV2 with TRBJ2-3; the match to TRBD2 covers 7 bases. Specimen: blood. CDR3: CASSDRTSPSTDTQYF. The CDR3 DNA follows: TGTGCCAGCAGTGACCGGACTAGTCCTAGCACAGATACGCAGTATTTT.